Below are 21 T cell receptor beta chains sequenced from a single sample in a study of control samples from healthy donors and cancer patients. Here immunoSEQ multiplex PCR was the method, and the copy in TCRdb shows in-frame clones only, minus some. The sample includes 78,000 or so clones, 84% of them seen just once. Sequenced: blood. These receptors all stem from a man aged 50 to 60 in good health.

The chain couples TRBV28 to TRBJ2-5; D is possibly TRBD1 (6 bases). The CDR3 runs 14 residues. The V gene lost 7 bases and the J gene lost 5 bases, with 17 bases spanning the gap. CDR1 is MDHEN and CDR2 is SYDVKM in the germline V gene. The CDR3 region is CASTEEGHWETQYF. CDR3 coding DNA: TGTGCCAGCACCGAAGAGGGACATTGGGAGACCCAGTACTTC.

The chain joins TRBV7-2 to TRBJ1-6; D unclear. The CDR3 is 15 amino acids. The germline CDR1 and CDR2 sequences are SGHTA and FQGNSA. Trimming removed 7 bases at V and 8 bases at J, with 18 bases between. The CDR3 reads CASTPHLRVDSPLHF. DNA for the CDR3: TGTGCCAGCACCCCCCATTTGCGGGTGGATTCACCCCTCCACTTT.

This chain links TRBV4-2 with TRBJ2-2; 12 positions agree with TRBD1. V trimming: 4 bases; J trimming: 6 bases; junction bases outside the gene matches: 3. The CDR3 is 15 amino acids. Germline loops: CDR1 LGHNA, CDR2 YNFKEQ. The CDR3 sequence: CASSPGQGAPGELFF. The CDR3, as DNA: TGTGCCAGCAGCCCGGGACAGGGGGCCCCCGGGGAGCTGTTTTTT.

This clone was counted once. The sample has other DNA sequences that encode this CDR3 too. The chain combines TRBV19 with TRBJ2-1, with no clear D. The ends were cut back, 1 base at V and 7 bases at J, with 8 bases in the middle. Per germline, CDR1 LNHDA and CDR2 SQIVND (reference sequence). This CDR3 contains 13 residues. In DNA, the CDR3 is TGTGCCAGTAGTATAGGAGGTAGAAATGAGCAGTTCTTC. Amino acid sequence: CASSIGGRNEQFF.

The V call is TRBV24-1, the J call TRBJ2-7; TRBD1 agrees at 8 bases. V was clipped by 5 bases and J by 2 bases; unmatched bases: 10. Per germline, CDR1 KGHDR and CDR2 SFDVKD. This CDR3 has 16 amino acids. This chain's CDR3 is CATSASSGQGTYEQYF. For the CDR3, the DNA is TGTGCCACCAGTGCCTCATCCGGACAGGGCACCTACGAGCAGTACTTC.

This sequence joins TRBV27 and TRBJ1-4; D perhaps matches TRBD1 (6 bases). Germline values: CDR1 MNHEY, CDR2 SMNVEV (reference sequence). The ends were cut back, 6 bases at V and 5 bases at J, with 10 bases in the middle. The CDR3 length is 13 residues. CDR3 sequence: CASSPGQNEKLFF. As DNA, the CDR3 is TGTGCCAGCAGCCCCGGACAGAATGAAAAACTGTTTTTT.

The chain employs TRBV30 and TRBJ1-2, with a possible D match to TRBD1 (5 bases). Germline V gene data show CDR1 as GTSNPN and CDR2 as SVGIG (reference sequence). This CDR3 has 12 amino acids. V was pared by 2 bases and J by 8 bases, with 12 bases between. The CDR3 nucleotides are TGTGCCTGGAGTCCAGGGAATGGAGGCTACACCTTC. Its protein is CAWSPGNGGYTF.

The chain uses TRBV24-1 and TRBJ2-7, with a tentative D call TRBD1 (6 bases). The CDR3 runs 14 residues. The V gene lost 5 bases and the J gene lost 0 bases, with 10 bases spanning the gap. Germline CDR1 and CDR2: KGHDR and SFDVKD. Here the CDR3 reads CATSVGDISYEQYF. CDR3 coding DNA: TGTGCCACCAGTGTGGGGGACATCTCCTACGAGCAGTACTTC.

This chain's CDR3 is CASSLAGTSGAFGNEQFF. Written as DNA, the CDR3 is TGTGCCAGCAGCTTAGCGGGGACTAGCGGGGCGTTCGGCAATGAGCAGTTCTTC. This chain connects TRBV11-3 to TRBJ2-1; 13 bases line up with TRBD2. V trimming: 1 base; J trimming: 6 bases; junction bases outside the gene matches: 9. This CDR3 has 18 amino acids. Germline V gives CDR1 SGHNT, CDR2 YENEEA.

The V gene is TRBV5-4, the J gene TRBJ2-1, with 9 bases fitting TRBD2. The CDR3 runs to 17 residues. V trimming: 1 base; J trimming: 0 bases; junction bases outside the gene matches: 5. Germline V gives CDR1 SGHNT, CDR2 YYREEE (reference sequence). The CDR3 nucleotides read TGTGCCAGCAGCTTGCCAGCGGGAGGCCGCTCCTACAATGAGCAGTTCTTC. Translation gives CASSLPAGGRSYNEQFF.

V and J are TRBV3-1 (or the pseudogene TRBV3-2) and TRBJ2-7; D remains unclear. Germline-derived CDR1 and CDR2 are LGHDT and YNNKEL (reference sequence). With 2 bases removed from V and 3 bases from J, the gap between germline ends came to 8 bases. This CDR3 has 13 amino acids. CDR3: CASSQRSDYEQYF. The CDR3 DNA reads TGTGCCAGCAGCCAAAGGTCGGACTACGAGCAGTACTTC.

The chain has TRBV28 and TRBJ2-5; 8 positions agree with TRBD2. V lost 5 bases and J lost 6; bases outside the gene matches: 11. CDR3 length equals 15 residues. CDR1 is MDHEN, CDR2 SYDVKM, per germline. CDR3 coding DNA: TGTGCCAGCAGTCTGAGCGGGAGTGGGGGTCAGACCCAGTACTTC. Translated, it gives CASSLSGSGGQTQYF.

The V and J genes are TRBV28 and TRBJ1-2, with 7 positions matching TRBD1. The V segment lost 9 bases and the J segment 6 bases; nucleotides outside the gene matches: 7. The CDR3 has 12 residues. In germline, CDR1 is MDHEN, CDR2 SYDVKM. The CDR3 DNA is TGTGCCAGTACCGGGACAGCAGATGGCTACACCTTC. It yields the protein CASTGTADGYTF.

The chain employs TRBV4-3 and TRBJ1-2, with no clear D. The germline V gene encodes CDR1 LGHNA and CDR2 YSLEER. This CDR3 is built from 14 residues. Between the trimmed V and J ends, which lost 0 bases and 4 bases, there was a span of 9 bases. CDR3 in amino acids: CASSQDRESYGYTF. The CDR3 DNA reads TGCGCCAGCAGCCAAGATCGTGAGAGCTATGGCTACACCTTC.

V usage is TRBV19 and J usage is TRBJ2-7, with D possibly TRBD1 on 6 matching bases. Germline V gene sequence: CDR1 LNHDA, CDR2 SQIVND (reference sequence). The CDR3 has 12 amino acids. Trimming cost V 3 bases and J 5 bases, with 8 bases left between them. CDR3 nucleotides: TGTGCCAGTAGTATCACAGGGAACGAGCAGTACTTC. Translating it yields CASSITGNEQYF.

This clone was seen many times. The chain employs TRBV19 and TRBJ2-7; D unclear. The CDR3 totals 14 residues. Trimming took 5 bases from V and 0 from J, leaving 11 bases between them. From germline, CDR1 is LNHDA and CDR2 SQIVND (reference sequence). CDR3 nucleotides: TGTGCCAGTAGTCTCACCGGGTCCTCCTACGAGCAGTACTTC. It is translated as CASSLTGSSYEQYF.

The chain carries TRBV6-4 and TRBJ1-6; D not certain. The germline V gene has CDR1 MRHNA and CDR2 SNTAGT. This CDR3 has 13 amino acids. Trimming removed 3 bases from V and 10 bases from J, with 10 bases in between. In DNA, the CDR3 is TGTGCCAGCAGTGAAGTGCAGAGCTCACCCCTCCACTTT. Translated: CASSEVQSSPLHF.

The CDR3 bases are TGTGCCAGTAGTTCAGCGGGATTGGGGGAGACCCAGTACTTC. It codes for CASSSAGLGETQYF. The rearrangement uses TRBV19 and TRBJ2-5, with 7 bases fitting TRBD2. V shed 5 bases and J 5 bases; nucleotides not matched to a gene: 8. The CDR3 contains 14 residues. CDR1 and CDR2 from the germline V gene are LNHDA and SQIVND (reference sequence). The full variable domain, its missing parts supplied by reference TRBV19 and TRBJ2-5, is DGGITQSPKYLFRKEGQNVTLSCEQNLNHDAMYWYRQDPGQGLRLIYYSQIVNDFQKGDIAEGYSVSREKKESFPLTVTSAQKNPTAFYLCASSSAGLGETQYFGPGTRLLVL.

The CDR3, as DNA: TGTGCCAGCAGCGCCCTTGGGTTCATGAACACTGAAGCTTTCTTT. It translates to CASSALGFMNTEAFF. The chain has TRBV7-9 and TRBJ1-1, with D uncertain. The CDR3 is made up of 15 amino acids. Looked up from germline, CDR1 is SEHNR and CDR2 is FQNEAQ (reference sequence). Trimming removed 5 bases from V and 0 bases from J, with 13 bases in between.

CDR3 nucleotide sequence: TGTGCCGGGCAGACAGGGACTGAAAAACTGTTTTTT. This encodes CAGQTGTEKLFF. The chain combines TRBV6-6 with TRBJ1-4; 7 nucleotides line up with TRBD1. In germline, CDR1 is MNHNY, CDR2 SVGAGI (reference sequence). CDR3 size: 12 residues. V gave up 11 bases and J gave up 7 bases; unmatched junction bases: 7.

The V call is TRBV5-1, the J call TRBJ2-1, with D tentatively TRBD2 (6 bases). Germline V gene lookup returns CDR1 SGHRS and CDR2 YFSETQ. This CDR3 region has 15 residues. V was shortened by 5 bases and J by 1 base, with 13 bases between the two germline ends. CDR3 loop: CASRAEGGSYNEQFF. The CDR3 DNA reads TGCGCCAGCAGGGCGGAGGGCGGGTCCTACAATGAGCAGTTCTTC.